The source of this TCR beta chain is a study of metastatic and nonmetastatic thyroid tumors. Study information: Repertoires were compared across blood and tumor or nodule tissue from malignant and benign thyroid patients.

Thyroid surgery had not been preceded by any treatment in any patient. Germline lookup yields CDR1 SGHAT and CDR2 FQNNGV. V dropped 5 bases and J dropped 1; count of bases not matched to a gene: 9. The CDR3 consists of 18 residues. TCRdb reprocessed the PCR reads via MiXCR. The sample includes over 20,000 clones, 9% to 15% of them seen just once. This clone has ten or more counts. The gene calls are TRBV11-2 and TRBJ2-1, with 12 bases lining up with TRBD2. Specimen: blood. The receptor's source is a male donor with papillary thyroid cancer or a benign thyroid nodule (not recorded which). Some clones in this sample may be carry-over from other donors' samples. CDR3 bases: TGTGCCAGCAGCCGTCGACTAGCGGGAGCTCTGTCCTACAATGAGCAGTTCTTC. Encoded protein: CASSRRLAGALSYNEQFF.